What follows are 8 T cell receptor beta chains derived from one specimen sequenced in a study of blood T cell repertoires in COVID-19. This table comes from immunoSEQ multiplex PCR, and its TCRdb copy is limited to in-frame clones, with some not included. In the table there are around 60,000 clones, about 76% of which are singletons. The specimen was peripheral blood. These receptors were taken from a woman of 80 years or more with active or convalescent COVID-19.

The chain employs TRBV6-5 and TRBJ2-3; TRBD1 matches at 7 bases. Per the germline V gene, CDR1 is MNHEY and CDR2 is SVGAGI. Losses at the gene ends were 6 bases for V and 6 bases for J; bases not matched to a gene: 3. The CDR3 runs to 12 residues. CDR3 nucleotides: TGTGCCAGCAGCGACAGGGCCGATACGCAGTATTTT. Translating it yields CASSDRADTQYF.

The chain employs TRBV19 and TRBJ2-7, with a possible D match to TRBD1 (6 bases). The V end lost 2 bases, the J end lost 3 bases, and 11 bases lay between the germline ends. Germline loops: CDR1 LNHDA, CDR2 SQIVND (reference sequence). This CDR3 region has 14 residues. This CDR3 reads CASSINTGSYEQYF. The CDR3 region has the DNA TGTGCCAGTAGTATAAATACAGGGAGCTACGAGCAGTACTTC.

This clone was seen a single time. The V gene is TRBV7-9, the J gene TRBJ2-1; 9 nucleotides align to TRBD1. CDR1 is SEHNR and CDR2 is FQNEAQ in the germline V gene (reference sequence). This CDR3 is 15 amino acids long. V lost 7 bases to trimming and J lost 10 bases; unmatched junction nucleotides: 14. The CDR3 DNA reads TGTGCCAGCACGAGGTTGAGGACAGGGGCCAGCGAGCAGTTCTTC. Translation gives CASTRLRTGASEQFF.

The CDR3 loop reads CASSSGGGPDTGELFF. The CDR3 DNA reads as TGTGCCAGCAGTTCCGGAGGGGGCCCGGACACCGGGGAGCTGTTTTTT. The V and J genes are TRBV6-5 and TRBJ2-2; D perhaps matches TRBD1 (7 bases). The CDR3 is 16 amino acids. Germline loops: CDR1 MNHEY, CDR2 SVGAGI. V dropped 4 bases and J dropped 3 bases, with 15 bases sitting between them.

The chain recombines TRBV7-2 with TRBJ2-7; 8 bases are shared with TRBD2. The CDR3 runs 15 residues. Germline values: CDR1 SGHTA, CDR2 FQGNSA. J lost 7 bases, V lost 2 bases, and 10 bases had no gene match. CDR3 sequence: CASSLSLYGGEEQYF. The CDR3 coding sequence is TGTGCCAGCAGCTTATCGCTCTACGGGGGGGAGGAGCAGTACTTC.

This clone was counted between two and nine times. The DNA of the CDR3 is TGTGCCAGCAGCTTAATGGGAGTAGAGACCCAGTACTTC. Its translation: CASSLMGVETQYF. The chain is built from TRBV7-2 and TRBJ2-5; D may be TRBD2 (5 bases). V was trimmed by 2 bases and J by 4 bases, leaving 8 bases between them. CDR1 SGHTA and CDR2 FQGNSA come from the germline V gene. This CDR3 has 13 residues.

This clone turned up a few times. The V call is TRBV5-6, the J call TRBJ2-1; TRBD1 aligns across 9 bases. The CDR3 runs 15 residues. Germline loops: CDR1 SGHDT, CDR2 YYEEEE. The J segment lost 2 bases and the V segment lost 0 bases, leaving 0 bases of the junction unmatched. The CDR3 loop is CASSLGQGAYNEQFF. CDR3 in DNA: TGTGCCAGCAGCTTGGGACAGGGGGCCTACAATGAGCAGTTCTTC.

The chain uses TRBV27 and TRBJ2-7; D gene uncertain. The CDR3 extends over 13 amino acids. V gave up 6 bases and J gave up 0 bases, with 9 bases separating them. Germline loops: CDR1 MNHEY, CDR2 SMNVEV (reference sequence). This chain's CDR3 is CASSLFPSYEQYF. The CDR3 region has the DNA TGTGCCAGCAGCTTGTTCCCCTCCTACGAGCAGTACTTC.